This T cell receptor beta chain was found in a study of blood T cell repertoires in COVID-19. Study as a whole: From T cells, B-cell-depleted T cells, or PBMCs came the material, which was cDNA or gDNA.

Trimming at V came to 5 bases and at J to 5 bases, leaving 2 bases not matched to a gene. The CDR3 runs to 12 residues. Germline-derived CDR1 and CDR2 are SNHLY and FYNNEI. TCRdb's copy holds only in-frame clones and misses some; the assay was immunoSEQ multiplex PCR. The sample consists of some 120,000 clones, over 75% of them appearing once. Sequencing used peripheral blood. The rearrangement joins TRBV2 to TRBJ1-2, with TRBD1 matching over 7 bases. The TCR sequence derives from a woman aged 60 to 75 with acute or convalescent COVID-19. The CDR3 DNA is TGTGCCAGCAGTAGGGGACAGTATGGCTACACCTTC. This codes for CASSRGQYGYTF.